These T cell receptor beta chains were read from a single sample in a study of blood T cells in healthy people across ages. Via MiXCR, TCRdb re-called the 5' RACE reads, giving one row per CDR3 protein. Of just over 800,000 distinct CDR3 sequences listed, 62% are singletons. Sequenced material: blood. The receptors stem from a man under 40 in good health. CDR3s include the opening cysteine and the closing phenylalanine or tryptophan. D genes are given only for firm matches. Clone size is given for some rows only: seen once, a few or many times, or a class if the clone is expanded.

clone size	V gene	D gene	J gene	CDR3 protein	CDR3 DNA
NA	TRBV29-1	NA	TRBJ2-3	CSGKDSTDTQYF	TGCAGCGGAAAGGACAGCACAGATACGCAGTATTTT
NA	TRBV5-1	NA	TRBJ2-1	CASSAVGETYNEQFF	TGCGCCAGCAGCGCCGTCGGTGAAACCTACAATGAGCAGTTCTTC
NA	TRBV29-1	NA	TRBJ1-3	CSVEDGDSGNTIYF	TGCAGCGTCGAGGACGGTGACTCTGGAAACACCATATATTTT
NA	TRBV11-2	NA	TRBJ2-3	CASTRGGTDTQYF	TGTGCCAGCACTCGCGGAGGCACAGATACGCAGTATTTT
NA	TRBV20-1	NA	TRBJ2-1	CSAIFPSGQGHYNEQFF	TGCAGTGCTATATTTCCCTCGGGACAAGGACATTACAATGAGCAGTTCTTC
few	TRBV29-1	NA	TRBJ2-7	CSAEDAYEQYF	TGCAGCGCTGAGGACGCCTACGAGCAGTACTTC
NA	TRBV24-1	NA	TRBJ2-1	CATSDLNRDNEQFF	TGTGCCACCAGTGACTTGAACAGGGACAATGAGCAGTTCTTC
few	TRBV25-1	NA	TRBJ2-6	CASTWANVLTF	TGTGCCAGCACATGGGCCAACGTCCTGACTTTC
few	TRBV18	NA	TRBJ1-1	CASSPQKTVEAFF	TGTGCCAGCTCCCCCCAAAAGACAGTTGAAGCTTTCTTT
NA	TRBV15	NA	TRBJ2-4	CATSSYGGGRNIQYF	TGTGCCACCAGCAGCTACGGGGGCGGTCGGAACATTCAGTACTTC
NA	TRBV6-2/TRBV6-3	NA	TRBJ2-6	CASSMITGANVLTF	TGTGCCAGCAGTATGATTACGGGGGCCAACGTCCTGACTTTC
NA	TRBV4-2	NA	TRBJ2-1	CASSQDVGLGSYNEQFF	TGTGCCAGCAGCCAAGATGTGGGGCTTGGATCCTACAATGAGCAGTTCTTC
NA	TRBV4-3	NA	TRBJ2-4	CASSQELGDVQYF	TGCGCCAGCAGCCAAGAACTTGGTGACGTTCAGTACTTC
NA	TRBV7-2	NA	TRBJ2-7	CASSLGPEGEQYF	TGTGCCAGCAGCCTTGGACCGGAAGGCGAGCAGTACTTC
once	TRBV25-1	TRBD1	TRBJ1-2	CASRVPPGQGPTYGYTF	TGTGCCAGCAGAGTACCGCCCGGACAGGGGCCGACCTATGGCTACACCTTC
NA	TRBV6-2/TRBV6-3	NA	TRBJ1-5	CASSYTGSVQPQHF	TGTGCCAGCAGTTACACAGGATCCGTTCAGCCCCAGCATTTT
NA	TRBV5-1	TRBD2	TRBJ2-1	CASSSGLAGLEQFF	TGCGCCAGCAGCTCGGGACTAGCGGGGCTCGAGCAGTTCTTC
NA	TRBV2	NA	TRBJ2-1	CASSVSVVEQFF	TGTGCCAGCAGCGTTAGCGTCGTTGAGCAGTTCTTC
many	TRBV6-4	NA	TRBJ2-2	CASSIGDSGELFF	TGTGCCAGCAGTATAGGGGACTCCGGGGAGCTGTTTTTT
few	TRBV9	NA	TRBJ2-7	CASSVGGEYEQYF	TGTGCCAGCAGCGTAGGGGGGGAGTACGAGCAGTACTTC
NA	TRBV2	TRBD1	TRBJ2-7	CALTGVRSYEQYF	TGTGCACTGACAGGGGTGCGCTCCTACGAGCAGTACTTC
once	TRBV4-3	TRBD2	TRBJ2-2	CASSQLFERGGPTGELFF	TGCGCCAGCAGCCAATTATTCGAGCGGGGGGGCCCCACCGGGGAGCTGTTTTTT
NA	TRBV2	TRBD1	TRBJ2-5	CASSEEMGQAETQYF	TGTGCCAGCAGTGAAGAAATGGGACAGGCAGAGACCCAGTACTTC
NA	TRBV4-3	TRBD1	TRBJ2-4	CASSQGGPGTGKNIQYF	TGCGCCAGCAGCCAAGGGGGACCCGGGACAGGGAAAAACATTCAGTACTTC
NA	TRBV7-8	NA	TRBJ2-1	CASLRGGSYNEQFF	TGTGCCAGCCTCCGAGGGGGGTCCTACAATGAGCAGTTCTTC
NA	TRBV20-1	NA	TRBJ2-7	CSAGTLYSYEQYF	TGCAGTGCTGGTACACTTTACAGTTACGAGCAGTACTTC
NA	TRBV29-1	TRBD1	TRBJ2-7	CSVEGPVGQDTYEQYF	TGCAGCGTTGAAGGGCCGGTGGGACAGGACACCTACGAGCAGTACTTC
NA	TRBV20-1	TRBD1	TRBJ2-5	CSATSGGNPQETQYF	TGCAGTGCTACTTCAGGGGGCAATCCTCAAGAGACCCAGTACTTC
NA	TRBV5-6	NA	TRBJ2-3	CASNRDPDTQYF	TGTGCCAGCAACCGGGACCCAGATACGCAGTATTTT
NA	TRBV4-3	TRBD1	TRBJ1-6	CASSQATGGESPLHF	TGCGCCAGCAGCCAGGCGACAGGGGGCGAATCACCCCTCCACTTT
once	TRBV7-9	TRBD1	TRBJ2-3	CASSWGNRGDSGYF	TGTGCCAGCAGCTGGGGAAACAGGGGGGATTCGGGGTATTTT
NA	TRBV14	NA	TRBJ1-4	CASSVDSPYNEKLFF	TGTGCCAGCAGCGTCGACAGTCCGTATAATGAAAAACTGTTTTTT
few	TRBV20-1	TRBD2	TRBJ2-1	CSARDPLARSSYNEQFF	TGCAGTGCTAGAGACCCACTAGCGCGGAGCTCCTACAATGAGCAGTTCTTC
few	TRBV2	NA	TRBJ1-4	CASSNEALTAGPFNEKLFF	TGTGCCAGCAGTAACGAGGCCCTCACGGCAGGGCCATTTAATGAAAAACTGTTTTTT
few	TRBV29-1	TRBD1	TRBJ2-7	CSTRQGHEQYF	TGCAGCACCCGACAGGGCCACGAGCAGTACTTC
NA	TRBV2	TRBD1	TRBJ2-7	CASQDRATYEQYF	TGTGCCAGCCAGGACAGGGCAACCTACGAGCAGTACTTC
NA	TRBV6-2/TRBV6-3	NA	TRBJ1-1	CASSHRDTEAFF	TGTGCCAGCAGCCACAGAGACACTGAAGCTTTCTTT
NA	TRBV3-1	TRBD2	TRBJ2-1	CASSQASGEGKFF	TGTGCCAGCAGCCAAGCTAGCGGGGAGGGGAAGTTCTTC
NA	TRBV10-3	TRBD1	TRBJ1-2	CAISLITGTGSLNYGYTF	TGTGCCATCAGCCTAATTACCGGGACAGGGTCCCTTAACTATGGCTACACCTTC
once	TRBV25-1	NA	TRBJ2-7	CASSVEPLGAYEQYF	TGTGCCAGCAGTGTGGAACCCCTGGGGGCCTACGAGCAGTACTTC
NA	TRBV27	NA	TRBJ1-2	CASSSIGGLYGYTF	TGTGCCAGCAGTTCAATCGGGGGGCTGTATGGCTACACCTTC
NA	TRBV24-1	NA	TRBJ1-2	CATSDGDLQAPLNGYTF	TGTGCCACCAGTGACGGAGATCTACAGGCGCCTCTTAACGGCTACACCTTC
NA	TRBV20-1	NA	TRBJ2-7	CSARDRNEQYF	TGCAGTGCTAGAGATCGGAACGAGCAGTACTTC
NA	TRBV20-1	NA	TRBJ2-1	CSANSDHYNEQFF	TGCAGTGCTAATTCCGACCACTACAATGAGCAGTTCTTC
NA	TRBV24-1	TRBD1	TRBJ1-5	CATSDGQGAGEPQHF	TGTGCCACCAGTGATGGACAGGGGGCGGGGGAGCCCCAGCATTTT